Listed below are T cell receptor beta chains from one sample, sequenced in a study of blood T cell repertoires in COVID-19. Method: immunoSEQ multiplex PCR; TCRdb's copy keeps in-frame clones and lacks some. The data show around 200,000 clones, under 90% seen once. The sample taken for sequencing was peripheral blood. These receptors were obtained from a person in their 70s with COVID-19, enrolled during active disease. Each CDR3 is given with its conserved first and last residue. A D gene is named only where the DNA matches it firmly. The listing skips clone size in some rows; elsewhere it reads once, few, many or a size class.

CDR3	V	D	size
CACSAQRGYNEQFF	TRBV6-5	-	-
CASSDPGQGIRAFF	TRBV6-1	TRBD1	few
CASSVGISGNNEQFF	TRBV9	-	-
CASSWSGDSTDTQYF	TRBV7-2	TRBD2	-
CATSDPTGSNQPQHF	TRBV24-1	TRBD1	-
CASSPTSESYEQYF	TRBV18	-	-
CASRDMGWAYEQYF	TRBV6-1	-	once
CASSFAGANQPQHF	TRBV5-5	-	-
CASSSLKTGSYNEQFF	TRBV6-5	-	-
CATNRGVNTEAFF	TRBV19	TRBD1	-
CASGPTAQETQYF	TRBV3-1/TRBV3-2	-	once
CASSFRRTGTEAFF	TRBV28	-	-
CASSVDGTSDNEQFF	TRBV9	TRBD2	-
CASNRRGTGNNEQFF	TRBV28	-	-
CASSPRGQASNEKLFF	TRBV9	TRBD1	-
CASSEQGYSYEQYF	TRBV5-1	-	-
CASSQDSRGKETQYF	TRBV3-1/TRBV3-2	-	once
CASSMGRAYEQYF	TRBV19	TRBD2	-
CASSLQGNQPQHF	TRBV28	-	-
CASSRGWGPNTGELFF	TRBV7-2	-	-
CASGLRDTQYF	TRBV28	-	-
CASSLYGYEQYF	TRBV5-6	-	-
CASSTGTSVYEQYF	TRBV3-1/TRBV3-2	TRBD2	-
CASRRTDNTEAFF	TRBV12-3/TRBV12-4	-	once
CAFETSGKNEQFF	TRBV2	TRBD2	few
CASSQASSGGTEAFF	TRBV18	-	-
CASSDEDSPAGELFF	TRBV6-4	-	-
CASSLAGDRDSPLHF	TRBV7-6	-	-
CATDRRKQGMNTEAFF	TRBV6-4	TRBD1	-
CASSSLDRAFYGYTF	TRBV28	-	-
CASSTAGTDSYEQYF	TRBV11-2	-	few
CASSEIGRGAGTDTQYF	TRBV6-1	-	-
CASSSQLNSPLHF	TRBV11-2	-	once
CASSQPGQSYTGELFF	TRBV5-1	TRBD1	once
CASSSRQGTYEQYF	TRBV7-2	TRBD1	-
CASSRGDRGQEKLFF	TRBV14	TRBD1	-
CASSQGQVVEAFF	TRBV12-3/TRBV12-4	TRBD1	-
CASSYTAGLVYNEQFF	TRBV6-5	-	-
CAWSSRGRWGEQYF	TRBV30	TRBD1	-
CASSVGPGLAMEQYF	TRBV9	TRBD2	-
CASSQRTANYEQYF	TRBV3-1/TRBV3-2	-	-
CASSDGGRVDEQYF	TRBV2	-	-
CATSDRGPVYEQYF	TRBV15	TRBD1	once
CASSVATGELFF	TRBV9	-	-
CASRDSGTGLAKNIQYF	TRBV7-2	TRBD1	-
CASSQALFSDTQYF	TRBV4-3	-	few
CASTTLRAGEQFF	TRBV2	-	-
CASSEGGEGTDTQYF	TRBV2	-	-
CASSQNTGEVDEKLFF	TRBV4-3	TRBD1	-
CASSPWDSPYEQYF	TRBV9	TRBD1	-
CASRRGGQDTGELFF	TRBV5-4	-	-
CASSLMTGGNEKLFF	TRBV28	-	-
CASQTPLAANEQFF	TRBV28	TRBD2	-
CASSTDSSGANVLTF	TRBV7-3	-	-
CASSYEATGNGYTF	TRBV6-6	-	once